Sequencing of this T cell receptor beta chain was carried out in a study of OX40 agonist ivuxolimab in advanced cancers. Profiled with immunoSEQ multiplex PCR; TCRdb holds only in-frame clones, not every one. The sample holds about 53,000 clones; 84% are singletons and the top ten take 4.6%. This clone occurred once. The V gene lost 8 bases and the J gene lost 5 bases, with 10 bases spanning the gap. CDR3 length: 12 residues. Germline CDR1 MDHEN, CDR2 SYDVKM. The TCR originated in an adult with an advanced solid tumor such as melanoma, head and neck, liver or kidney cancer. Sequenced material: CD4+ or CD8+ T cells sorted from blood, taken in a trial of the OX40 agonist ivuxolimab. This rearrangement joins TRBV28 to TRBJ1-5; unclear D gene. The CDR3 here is CASPSNDQPQHF. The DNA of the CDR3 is TGTGCCAGCCCCTCAAACGATCAGCCCCAGCATTTT.